The clone carrying this T cell receptor beta chain has just a few counts. The identical CDR3 is also encoded by other nucleotide sequences in the sample. The sample comes from a study of blood T cell repertoires in COVID-19. Study summary: The samples span acute and convalescent COVID-19 from the United States, Italy and Spain. PBMCs, B-cell-depleted T cells, or T cells were the source of the cDNA or gDNA that made up the material.

Under the authors' procedure: Amplifying reference gene primers gave estimates of nucleated cell counts. TCRdb's table, derived via immunoSEQ multiplex PCR, lists solely in-frame clones and lacks some. The DNA gave D and trimming, while V, J and clone size come from that table. The data show 150,000 to 200,000 clones, approximately 90% seen once. The ends were cut back, 5 bases at V and 5 bases at J, with 9 bases in the middle. The CDR3 is 12 residues long. Per germline, CDR1 SGHVS and CDR2 FQNEAQ. The specimen sequenced was peripheral blood. The sequence derives from a woman younger than 30 who had recovered from COVID-19. The chain is built from TRBV7-8 and TRBJ1-1; D call uncertain. CDR3 DNA sequence: TGTGCCAGCAGCCACGGAGGAACTGAAGCTTTCTTT. Amino acid sequence: CASSHGGTEAFF.